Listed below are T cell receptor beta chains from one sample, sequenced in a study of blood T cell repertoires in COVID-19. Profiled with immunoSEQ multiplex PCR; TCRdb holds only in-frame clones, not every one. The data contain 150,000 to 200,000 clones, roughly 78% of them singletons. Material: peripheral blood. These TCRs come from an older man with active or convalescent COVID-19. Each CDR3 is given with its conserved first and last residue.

CASSPGTGDIQPQHF	15	TRBV5-1	TRBJ1-5
CASSLSDRGIEPQHF	15	TRBV6-6	TRBJ1-5
CASIRQGNEQFF	12	TRBV2	TRBJ2-1
CASSQGQAEKLFF	13	TRBV6-5	TRBJ1-4
CASNPDRGSRDTQYF	15	TRBV6-5	TRBJ2-3
CASSSQINTEAFF	13	TRBV6-5	TRBJ1-1
CASRGRRDREGTEAFF	16	TRBV7-9	TRBJ1-1
CSASPGPGFLGGLHF	15	TRBV20-1	TRBJ1-6
CASSPTQGVGELFF	14	TRBV18	TRBJ2-2
CASSDEAGGAGSPLHF	16	TRBV2	TRBJ1-6
CASSEVWTGGVETQYF	16	TRBV6-1	TRBJ2-5
CASSFGQSYEQYF	13	TRBV27	TRBJ2-7
CASSQDGGPEAFF	13	TRBV12-3/TRBV12-4	TRBJ1-1
CASSPRTGISIETQYF	16	TRBV27	TRBJ2-3